The 20 T cell receptor beta chains given below trace back to one sample, sequenced in a study of regulatory T cells in long-lasting Graves disease. Noted time point: newly diagnosed GD, antithyroid drugs for less than 3 months. PBMCs provided the RNA from which the TCR library was made. Library construction for TCR beta used iRepertoire HTBI primers and Arm-PCR of CDR3 regions. Via MiXCR, TCRdb re-called the multiplex PCR reads, giving one row per CDR3 protein. This table has 300,000 to 400,000 distinct CDR3 sequences, 15% appearing once. Sequenced here: peripheral blood mononuclear cells (PBMCs), sampled at new diagnosis, from a patient treated with antithyroid drugs. The receptors derive from a female donor with Graves disease.

Turning to this clonotype: This may come from a read error, since a much larger clone is one base off. V and J are TRBV18 and TRBJ1-1; D is ambiguous. Per the germline V gene, CDR1 is KGHSH and CDR2 is LQKENI. There are 13 residues in the CDR3. V was shortened by 3 bases and J by 4 bases, with 9 bases between the two germline ends. CDR3: CASSPRASTEAFF. The CDR3 region has the DNA TGTGCCAGCTCACCTCGGGCATCCACTGAAGCTTTCTTT.

This clonotype was recorded many times. This sequence joins TRBV6-6 and TRBJ2-7; D is undetermined. This CDR3 contains 14 residues. Germline V gene lookup returns CDR1 MNHNY and CDR2 SVGAGI (reference sequence). Trimming cost V 0 bases and J 0 bases, with 6 bases left between them. CDR3 in amino acids: CASSYSISSYEQYF. CDR3 sequence (DNA): TGTGCCAGCAGTTACTCGATTAGCTCCTACGAGCAGTACTTC.

The rearrangement uses TRBV19 and TRBJ1-5; D is ambiguous. This CDR3 has 16 amino acids. Germline-derived CDR1 and CDR2 are LNHDA and SQIVND (reference sequence). V was shortened by 3 bases and J by 0 bases, with 12 bases between the two germline ends. This CDR3 is CASSMKAGNSNQPQHF. In DNA, the CDR3 is TGTGCCAGTAGTATGAAGGCGGGGAATAGCAATCAGCCCCAGCATTTT. The full variable domain, completed using reference TRBV19 and TRBJ1-5, is DGGITQSPKYLFRKEGQNVTLSCEQNLNHDAMYWYRQDPGQGLRLIYYSQIVNDFQKGDIAEGYSVSREKKESFPLTVTSAQKNPTAFYLCASSMKAGNSNQPQHFGDGTRLSIL.

This clonotype was counted many times. The rearrangement joins TRBV7-2 to TRBJ1-5; D not certain. Trimming removed 2 bases from V and 4 bases from J, with 9 bases in between. This CDR3 has 14 residues. Germline assignment: CDR1 SGHTA and CDR2 FQGNSA. CDR3 residues: CASSLKENNQPQHF. DNA for the CDR3: TGTGCCAGCAGCTTAAAGGAAAATAATCAGCCCCAGCATTTT.

This clonotype was detected many times. V and J are TRBV28 and TRBJ2-5; D not resolved. The length of the CDR3 is 12 residues. CDR1 MDHEN and CDR2 SYDVKM come from the germline V gene. V was shortened by 2 bases and J by 4 bases, with 5 bases between the two germline ends. CDR3 sequence: CASSLMSETQYF. CDR3 nucleotide sequence: TGTGCCAGCAGTTTAATGTCAGAGACCCAGTACTTC.

This clonotype was recorded many times. This chain joins TRBV27 and TRBJ2-7, with D perhaps TRBD2 (6 bases). The V end lost 10 bases, the J end lost 2 bases, and 12 bases lay between the germline ends. Germline V gene sequence: CDR1 MNHEY, CDR2 SMNVEV (reference sequence). This CDR3 contains 12 residues. The CDR3 is CATGTGAYEQYF. CDR3 nucleotides: TGTGCCACGGGCACGGGGGCCTACGAGCAGTACTTC.

This clonotype appeared a few times. This sequence joins TRBV3-2 and TRBJ1-6; TRBD1, the table's D call, lacks a check against the DNA. TRBV3-2 represents a pseudogene. The CDR3 has 15 residues. The CDR3 DNA is TGTGCCAGCAGCCAGTGGGGGGGGAGTAACTCACCCCTCCACTTT. Translation: CASSQWGGSNSPLHF.

This chain uses TRBV19 with TRBJ2-3; D call uncertain. Germline-derived CDR1 and CDR2 are LNHDA and SQIVND (reference sequence). CDR3 length: 14 amino acids. V lost 5 bases to trimming and J lost 0 bases, with 9 bases between them. Written as DNA, the CDR3 is TGTGCCAGTAGTGCCATTGGAAGCACAGATACGCAGTATTTT. Its protein is CASSAIGSTDTQYF.

The table lists this clonotype with many counts. V gene TRBV7-2 combines with J gene TRBJ1-2, with 12 bases matching TRBD1. Per the germline V gene, CDR1 is SGHTA and CDR2 is FQGNSA. The CDR3 consists of 15 residues. The J segment lost 7 bases and the V segment lost 5 bases, leaving 8 bases of the junction unmatched. The CDR3, as DNA: TGTGCCAGCAGCGTGGGACAGGGGGCGCATGGTGGCTACACCTTC. The encoded protein is CASSVGQGAHGGYTF.

The sample holds many counts of this clonotype. The chain employs TRBV11-2 and TRBJ1-1; D unclear. This CDR3 has 14 residues. The germline V gene encodes CDR1 SGHAT and CDR2 FQNNGV. Trimming cost V 8 bases and J 3 bases, with 16 bases left between them. CDR3 protein: CASLPLGGYTEAFF. CDR3 in DNA: TGTGCCAGCCTTCCTCTGGGTGGCTACACTGAAGCTTTCTTT.

In DNA form, the CDR3 reads TGTGCCACCAGTGACCCCGGACACTCGGGGCAGTACTTC. Amino acid sequence: CATSDPGHSGQYF. The chain couples TRBV24-1 to TRBJ2-4; D could derive from TRBD1 or TRBD2 (5 bases each). V was pared by 4 bases and J by 13 bases, with 16 bases between. The CDR3 contains 13 residues. Germline V gives CDR1 KGHDR, CDR2 SFDVKD.

The CDR3 coding sequence is TGTGCCAGCAGTTTATCGGGGGACCGAAAACTCGAGGCCCAGTACTTC. It encodes CASSLSGDRKLEAQYF. The chain is built from TRBV2 and TRBJ2-5; D is perhaps TRBD2 (6 bases). The CDR3 has 16 amino acids. In germline, CDR1 is SNHLY, CDR2 FYNNEI. Trimming removed 5 bases at V and 9 bases at J, with 25 bases between.

This clonotype has ten or more counts. The chain links TRBV4-1 to TRBJ1-2; D remains ambiguous. The V gene's germline CDR1 is MGHRA and CDR2 YSYEKL. This CDR3 has 15 amino acids. The germline V and J ends were trimmed by 0 bases and 0 bases, with 8 bases remaining between them. CDR3 residues: CASSQELGTNYGYTF. The DNA for the CDR3 is TGCGCCAGCAGCCAAGAGCTGGGAACTAACTATGGCTACACCTTC.

This clonotype occurred many times. The chain combines TRBV27 with TRBJ2-7; tentative D call: TRBD1 (5 bases). The CDR3 runs 16 residues. Germline assignment: CDR1 MNHEY and CDR2 SMNVEV (reference sequence). Trimming pared 5 bases from V and 2 bases from J, leaving 19 bases between. CDR3 nucleotides: TGTGCCAGCAGTGCCCGTGGGGCAACGAACCCCTACGAGCAGTACTTC. Amino acid sequence: CASSARGATNPYEQYF.

This clonotype has ten or more counts. The chain links TRBV25-1 to TRBJ2-7; 9 bases are shared with TRBD1. The CDR3 length is 14 residues. The V and J ends lost 2 bases and 2 bases, in that order; junction bases with no gene match: 1. Germline loops: CDR1 MGHDK, CDR2 SYGVNS. The CDR3 coding sequence is TGTGCCAGCAGTGAACGACAGGGGGCCTACGAGCAGTACTTC. Protein sequence: CASSERQGAYEQYF.

There are many counts of this clonotype. The genes are TRBV2 and TRBJ1-1; no reliable D call. The V end lost 4 bases, the J end lost 3 bases, and 3 bases lay between the germline ends. CDR1 and CDR2 from the germline V gene are SNHLY and FYNNEI. The length of the CDR3 is 11 residues. The CDR3 loop reads CASSADTEAFF. DNA of the CDR3: TGTGCCAGCAGTGCCGACACTGAAGCTTTCTTT.

This clonotype was detected many times. This rearrangement joins TRBV7-2 to TRBJ2-3, with unresolved D. CDR1 and CDR2 from the germline V gene are SGHTA and FQGNSA. The CDR3 has 14 residues. The germline V and J ends were trimmed by 5 bases and 2 bases, with 11 bases remaining between them. The CDR3 loop reads CASSPRVYTDTQYF. The CDR3 DNA reads TGTGCCAGCAGCCCTCGGGTCTACACAGATACGCAGTATTTT.

This clonotype was detected ten times or more. The junction shows a germline mismatch at one end, possibly a read error. The chain combines TRBV5-1 with TRBJ1-5, with 8 positions matching TRBD1. Germline V gene sequence: CDR1 SGHRS, CDR2 YFSETQ. This CDR3 is built from 14 residues. The CDR3 loop is CASSSRTGNQPQHF. The CDR3 bases are TGTGCCAGCAGCTCGCGGACAGGGAATCAGCCCCAGCATTTT.

This clonotype was detected only a few times. The chain links TRBV7-9 to TRBJ2-5; 8 positions agree with TRBD2. CDR1 SEHNR and CDR2 FQNEAQ come from the germline V gene (reference sequence). The CDR3 sequence is 14 residues long. Trimming cost V 4 bases and J 1 base; bases outside gene matches: 2. CDR3 nucleotides: TGTGCCAGCAGCTCACTAGCGGCCCAAGAGACCCAGTACTTC. Its protein is CASSSLAAQETQYF.

V is TRBV15 and J is TRBJ1-5; D is ambiguous. CDR1 and CDR2 from the germline V gene are LNHNV and YYDKDF (reference sequence). The CDR3 length is 14 residues. The V end lost 1 base, the J end lost 4 bases, and 8 bases lay between the germline ends. The DNA for the CDR3 is TGTGCCACCAGCAGAGGAACAGAAAATCAGCCCCAGCATTTT. This gives the protein CATSRGTENQPQHF.